The clone carrying this T cell receptor (beta chain) was detected ten times or more. The time point is: newly diagnosed GD, antithyroid drugs for less than 3 months. RNA from PBMCs was the source of the TCR library. Sequencing libraries for TCR beta were prepared with iRepertoire HTBI primers and Arm-PCR of CDR3 regions. TCRdb called the multiplex PCR reads again in MiXCR, with one record for every CDR3 protein. The sample holds 400,000 to 500,000 distinct CDR3 sequences; about a sixth are singletons and the top ten take approximately 22%. This specimen belongs to a study of regulatory T cells in long-lasting Graves disease. These sequences were also reported in another study, on T cells in Graves' hyperthyroidism and ophthalmopathy.

This sample comprised peripheral blood mononuclear cells (PBMCs), obtained at new diagnosis, from a patient treated with antithyroid drugs. The receptor comes from a woman younger than 30 with Graves disease.

The CDR3 is CASSPTDPYSYTF. The CDR3 DNA sequence: TGTGCCAGCAGTCCCACCGATCCCTACAGCTACACCTTC. The chain combines TRBV2 with TRBJ1-2; D gene unclear. Germline CDR1 SNHLY, CDR2 FYNNEI. This CDR3 is built from 13 residues. V gave up 5 bases and J gave up 9 bases, with 16 bases separating them.